One and the same sample provided the 28 T cell receptor beta chains below, sequenced in a study of cytomegalovirus exposure and HLA in healthy donors. 60 Vbeta and 13 Jbeta primers were used in PCR. Generated by immunoSEQ multiplex PCR, the TCRdb table keeps only in-frame clones and is missing some. The data show approximately 150,000 clones, with about 71% seen just once and approximately 1.3% held by the top ten. The sequenced sample was PBMCs. These receptors all stem from a man aged 45 to 65 in good health and CMV-seronegative.

V and J are TRBV28 and TRBJ2-6; 8 nucleotides match TRBD1. Germline values: CDR1 MDHEN, CDR2 SYDVKM. CDR3 length: 18 residues. V was pared by 5 bases and J by 0 bases, with 9 bases of the junction left unmatched. The chain's CDR3 is CASSPAGQGSSGANVLTF. The CDR3 DNA follows: TGTGCCAGCAGTCCCGCAGGACAGGGAAGCTCTGGGGCCAACGTCCTGACTTTC.

This clone was seen once. The rearrangement uses TRBV18 and TRBJ1-1; D remains ambiguous. This CDR3 has 14 residues. From germline, CDR1 is KGHSH and CDR2 LQKENI. Trimming pared 1 base from V and 3 bases from J, leaving 9 bases between. The CDR3 DNA sequence: TGTGCCAGCTCACCACGAGACGGGGACACTGAAGCTTTCTTT. This translates into CASSPRDGDTEAFF.

J is TRBJ2-5 and V is TRBV5-1; the D gene is possibly TRBD2 (6 bases). V lost 5 bases and J lost 5, with 13 bases in between. CDR1 and CDR2 from the germline V gene are SGHRS and YFSETQ. The CDR3 totals 13 residues. Written as DNA, the CDR3 is TGCGCCAGCAGTTCTGGCGGGGCGGAGACCCAGTACTTC. Its protein is CASSSGGAETQYF.

The V and J genes are TRBV5-1 and TRBJ1-6; 10 nucleotides agree with TRBD1. Germline lookup yields CDR1 SGHRS and CDR2 YFSETQ. V dropped 3 bases and J dropped 8; count of bases not matched to a gene: 5. This CDR3 has 15 amino acids. The CDR3 here is CASSSAGTGDSPLHF. The DNA for the CDR3 is TGCGCCAGCAGCTCAGCCGGGACAGGGGATTCACCCCTCCACTTT.

The chain uses TRBV18 and TRBJ1-2, with TRBD1 matching 7 bases. The V segment lost 2 bases and the J segment 0 bases; nucleotides outside the gene matches: 3. The CDR3 is 15 residues long. CDR1 KGHSH and CDR2 LQKENI come from the germline V gene. In DNA form, the CDR3 reads TGTGCCAGCTCACCATCGGGACAGACTAACTATGGCTACACCTTC. It is translated as CASSPSGQTNYGYTF.

The V gene is TRBV18, the J gene TRBJ2-3; 9 bases fit TRBD1. The V segment lost 8 bases and the J segment 5 bases; nucleotides outside the gene matches: 5. The V gene's germline CDR1 is KGHSH and CDR2 LQKENI. The CDR3 sequence is 13 residues long. CDR3 amino acids: CASRQGVRDTQYF. DNA of the CDR3: TGTGCCAGCCGACAGGGGGTGAGAGATACGCAGTATTTT.

This clone appeared a single time. CDR3 protein: CASSSRPGEKLFF. The CDR3, as DNA: TGTGCCAGCAGCTCCCGACCCGGGGAAAAACTGTTTTTT. This chain links TRBV7-9 with TRBJ1-4; D is unclear. The CDR3 is 13 amino acids. V shed 4 bases and J shed 8 bases, with 11 bases lying between them. Looked up from germline, CDR1 is SEHNR and CDR2 is FQNEAQ (reference sequence). Full variable domain (missing parts from reference TRBV7-9 and TRBJ1-4): DTGVSQNPRHKITKRGQNVTFRCDPISEHNRLYWYRQTLGQGPEFLTYFQNEAQLEKSRLLSDRFSAERPKGSFSTLEIQRTEQGDSAMYLCASSSRPGEKLFFGSGTQLSVL.

The rearrangement links TRBV2 to TRBJ2-5; 8 nucleotides align to TRBD2. Germline V gene data show CDR1 as SNHLY and CDR2 as FYNNEI. Trimming took 2 bases from V and 0 from J; bases not matched to a gene: 5. The CDR3 has 16 amino acids. The CDR3 bases are TGTGCCAGCAGTGAATGGCGGGGGGCGGACCAAGAGACCCAGTACTTC. Amino acids: CASSEWRGADQETQYF.

This clone was counted a few times. V gene TRBV6-1 combines with J gene TRBJ2-3; maybe TRBD2 (7 bases). Trimming took 2 bases from V and 3 from J, leaving 15 bases between them. CDR3 length equals 16 residues. Germline V gene sequence: CDR1 MNHNS, CDR2 SASEGT. CDR3 nucleotides: TGTGCCAGCAGTGAATTGGAGGGGGGGCCGACAGATACGCAGTATTTT. Translating it yields CASSELEGGPTDTQYF.

This rearrangement joins TRBV5-8 to TRBJ1-5, with D perhaps TRBD1 (5 bases). The germline CDR1 and CDR2 sequences are SGHTS and YDEGEE. The CDR3 consists of 15 residues. V lost 0 bases and J lost 0, with 7 bases in between. For the CDR3, the DNA is TGTGCCAGCAGCTTGGGACAGCATAGCAATCAGCCCCAGCATTTT. Amino acids: CASSLGQHSNQPQHF. Supplemented by reference TRBV5-8 and TRBJ1-5, the full variable domain reads EAGVTQSPTHLIKTRGQQATLRCSPISGHTSVYWYQQALGLGLQFLLWYDEGEERNRGNFPPRFSGRQFPNYSSELNVNALELEDSALYLCASSLGQHSNQPQHFGDGTRLSIL.

This chain joins TRBV5-1 and TRBJ2-7; unclear D gene. The CDR3 is 14 residues long. V was pared by 4 bases and J by 2 bases, with 13 bases between. Germline CDR1 SGHRS, CDR2 YFSETQ. The CDR3 region is CASSIRQAPYEQYF. The CDR3 DNA sequence: TGCGCCAGCAGCATCCGCCAGGCCCCCTACGAGCAGTACTTC.

The CDR3 sequence: CASSLRVAGITDTQYF. DNA of the CDR3: TGCGCCAGCAGCTTGAGGGTAGCGGGGATCACAGATACGCAGTATTTT. The V gene is TRBV5-1, the J gene TRBJ2-3, with TRBD2 identical over 8 bases. The germline V gene has CDR1 SGHRS and CDR2 YFSETQ. The CDR3 sequence is 16 residues long. The junction had 6 bases not matched to a gene; V was cut back by 1 base and J by 2 bases.

The chain has TRBV5-8 and TRBJ2-3; no firm D call. CDR1 SGHTS and CDR2 YDEGEE come from the germline V gene. This CDR3 is 14 amino acids long. V was clipped by 1 base and J by 4 bases, with 10 bases between them. In DNA form, the CDR3 reads TGTGCCAGCAGCTTGAGCCTACAGTCAGATACGCAGTATTTT. The encoded protein is CASSLSLQSDTQYF.

This rearrangement joins TRBV7-2 to TRBJ1-3, with TRBD1 as a possible D gene (6 bases). The CDR3 sequence is 15 residues long. Trimming took 3 bases from V and 3 from J, leaving 12 bases between them. The germline V gene encodes CDR1 SGHTA and CDR2 FQGNSA. The DNA of the CDR3 is TGTGCCAGCAGCTTCTTTCGGACAGATGGAAACACCATATATTTT. Protein sequence: CASSFFRTDGNTIYF.

CDR3 coding DNA: TGTGCTAGTGGTGATCCGGGACTAGCGATAGAGACCCAGTACTTC. Translation gives CASGDPGLAIETQYF. V is TRBV12-5 and J is TRBJ2-5; 10 nucleotides align to TRBD2. The CDR3 has 15 amino acids. Germline loops: CDR1 LGHNT, CDR2 FRNRAP. V lost 5 bases to trimming and J lost 4 bases; unmatched junction nucleotides: 7.

The chain couples TRBV5-6 to TRBJ1-5; D not resolved. Trimming left V 3 bases short and J 2 bases short, with 15 bases between. This CDR3 is 16 amino acids long. Per germline, CDR1 SGHDT and CDR2 YYEEEE. This CDR3 reads CASSSGSVRGNQPQHF. In DNA, the CDR3 is TGTGCCAGCAGCTCCGGGTCGGTTCGGGGCAATCAGCCCCAGCATTTT.

V and J are TRBV4-1 and TRBJ1-5, with 7 bases lining up with TRBD1. The CDR3 has 17 residues. V shed 4 bases, J shed 4 bases, and the junction held 13 bases outside the gene matches. The germline V gene encodes CDR1 MGHRA and CDR2 YSYEKL. The CDR3 region has the DNA TGCGCCAGCAGCCCCCCGGAGGGGGCAAGTGGGAATCAGCCCCAGCATTTT. Protein sequence: CASSPPEGASGNQPQHF.

This clone was counted once. The chain combines TRBV7-2 with TRBJ2-5; TRBD1 matches at 9 bases. This CDR3 spans 15 amino acids. Trimming removed 5 bases from V and 4 bases from J; junction bases left unmatched: 8. Germline-derived CDR1 and CDR2 are SGHTA and FQGNSA. As DNA, the CDR3 is TGTGCCAGCAGCCCCCGACAGGGGGTGGGAGAGACCCAGTACTTC. Residues: CASSPRQGVGETQYF.

The chain is built from TRBV27 and TRBJ2-7; 7 positions match TRBD1. Trimming took 9 bases from V and 2 from J; bases not matched to a gene: 10. The CDR3 has 14 amino acids. Germline values: CDR1 MNHEY, CDR2 SMNVEV (reference sequence). The CDR3 nucleotides are TGTGCCAGTAGACCTGGACAGGCCCCCTACGAGCAGTACTTC. The encoded protein is CASRPGQAPYEQYF.

The gene calls are TRBV5-6 and TRBJ2-1; 7 bases align to TRBD2. V dropped 7 bases and J dropped 0; count of bases not matched to a gene: 7. From germline, CDR1 is SGHDT and CDR2 YYEEEE. The CDR3 contains 15 residues. The CDR3: CASGGRGRSYNEQFF. CDR3 sequence (DNA): TGTGCCAGCGGGGGGAGGGGTCGCTCCTACAATGAGCAGTTCTTC.

This chain uses TRBV10-1 with TRBJ1-1; 8 nucleotides agree with TRBD1. The ends lost 3 bases at V and 6 bases at J; junction bases unmatched: 9. The CDR3 loop spans 15 amino acids. Germline V gives CDR1 WNHNN, CDR2 SYGVQD (reference sequence). In nucleotides, the CDR3 is TGCGCCAGCAGTGAAGGGACAGGAAAGAGGGCTGAAGCTTTCTTT. This translates into CASSEGTGKRAEAFF.

This clone has more than one count but fewer than ten. The chain recombines TRBV6-5 with TRBJ1-5; 8 bases are shared with TRBD1. Germline V gene sequence: CDR1 MNHEY, CDR2 SVGAGI. The CDR3 contains 13 residues. J gave up 7 bases and V 7 bases, and 6 bases lay outside the gene matches. CDR3 amino acids: CASTQGAGQPQHF. The DNA of the CDR3 is TGTGCCAGCACCCAGGGGGCAGGGCAGCCCCAGCATTTT.

In this sample, this clone turned up a few times. V usage is TRBV7-6 and J usage is TRBJ2-7; D is unresolved. The CDR3 is made up of 15 amino acids. V was clipped by 0 bases and J by 1 base, with 10 bases between them. Germline values: CDR1 SGHVS, CDR2 FNYEAQ. The CDR3 reads CASSLALAPSYEQYF. CDR3 sequence (DNA): TGTGCCAGCAGCTTAGCGCTGGCACCATCCTACGAGCAGTACTTC.

This chain links TRBV5-5 with TRBJ1-1, with unresolved D. This CDR3 region has 14 residues. The germline V and J ends were trimmed by 0 bases and 4 bases, with 10 bases remaining between them. CDR1 is SGHKS and CDR2 is YYEKEE in the germline V gene (reference sequence). In DNA, the CDR3 is TGTGCCAGCAGCTTGGCCTTCGGTATCACTGAAGCTTTCTTT. This codes for CASSLAFGITEAFF.

This chain connects TRBV6-5 to TRBJ2-7; 7 nucleotides match TRBD1. The germline V gene has CDR1 MNHEY and CDR2 SVGAGI. The CDR3 is made up of 16 amino acids. J lost 2 bases, V lost 0 bases, and 7 bases had no gene match. CDR3 residues: CASSYSNQGVPYEQYF. The CDR3 DNA reads TGTGCCAGCAGTTACTCCAACCAGGGGGTTCCCTACGAGCAGTACTTC.

The V and J genes are TRBV29-1 and TRBJ2-3; no reliable D call. Germline assignment: CDR1 SQVTM and CDR2 ANQGSEA. V dropped 3 bases and J dropped 3 bases, with 10 bases sitting between them. This CDR3 is built from 13 residues. The CDR3 sequence is CSVEGQNTDTQYF. The CDR3 DNA reads as TGCAGCGTTGAGGGCCAAAATACAGATACGCAGTATTTT.

This chain uses TRBV29-1 with TRBJ1-4; unclear D gene. The CDR3 runs to 12 residues. Looked up from germline, CDR1 is SQVTM and CDR2 is ANQGSEA. V was trimmed by 4 bases and J by 6 bases, leaving 9 bases between them. CDR3 protein: CSVVGFHEKLFF. The CDR3 DNA reads TGCAGCGTTGTCGGGTTCCATGAAAAACTGTTTTTT. Filled out from reference TRBV29-1 and TRBJ1-4, the complete variable domain reads SAVISQKPSRDICQRGTSLTIQCQVDSQVTMMFWYRQQPGQSLTLIATANQGSEATYESGFVIDKFPISRPNLTFSTLTVSNMSPEDSSIYLCSVVGFHEKLFFGSGTQLSVL.

The rearrangement uses TRBV6-1 and TRBJ2-1, with 7 bases lining up with TRBD2. The trim removed 1 base at V and 3 bases at J, leaving 9 bases unmatched. Germline CDR1 and CDR2: MNHNS and SASEGT. This CDR3 is 17 amino acids long. As DNA, the CDR3 is TGTGCCAGCAGTGAAGGTTTGCTAGCGGAGATCTACAATGAGCAGTTCTTC. Protein product: CASSEGLLAEIYNEQFF.